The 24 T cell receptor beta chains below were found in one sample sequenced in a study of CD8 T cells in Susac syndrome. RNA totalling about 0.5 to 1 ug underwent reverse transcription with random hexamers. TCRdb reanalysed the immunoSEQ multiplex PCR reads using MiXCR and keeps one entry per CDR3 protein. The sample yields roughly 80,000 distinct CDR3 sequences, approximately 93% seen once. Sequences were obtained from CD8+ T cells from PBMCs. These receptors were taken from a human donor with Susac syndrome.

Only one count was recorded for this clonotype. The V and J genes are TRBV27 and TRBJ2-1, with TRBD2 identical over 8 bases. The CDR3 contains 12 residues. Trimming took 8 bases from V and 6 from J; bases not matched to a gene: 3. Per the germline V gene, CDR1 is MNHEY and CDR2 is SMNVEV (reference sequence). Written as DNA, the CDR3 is TGTGCCAGCTCGGGGGGGCCCAATGAGCAGTTCTTC. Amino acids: CASSGGPNEQFF.

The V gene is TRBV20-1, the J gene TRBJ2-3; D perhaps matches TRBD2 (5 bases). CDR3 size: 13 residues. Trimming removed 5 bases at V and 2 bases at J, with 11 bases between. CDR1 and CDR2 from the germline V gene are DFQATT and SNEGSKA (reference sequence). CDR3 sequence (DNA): TGCAGTGCTTACGAGGGTCCCACAGATACGCAGTATTTT. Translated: CSAYEGPTDTQYF.

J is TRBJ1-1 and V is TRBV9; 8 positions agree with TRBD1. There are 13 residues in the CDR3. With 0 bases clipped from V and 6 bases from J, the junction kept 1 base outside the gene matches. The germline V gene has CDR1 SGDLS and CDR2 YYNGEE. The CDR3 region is CASSVGDRSEAFF. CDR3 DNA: TGTGCCAGCAGCGTAGGGGACAGGTCTGAAGCTTTCTTT. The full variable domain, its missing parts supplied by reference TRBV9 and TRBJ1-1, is DSGVTQTPKHLITATGQRVTLRCSPRSGDLSVYWYQQSLDQGLQFLIQYYNGEERAKGNILERFSAQQFPDLHSELNLSSLELGDSALYFCASSVGDRSEAFFGQGTRLTVV.

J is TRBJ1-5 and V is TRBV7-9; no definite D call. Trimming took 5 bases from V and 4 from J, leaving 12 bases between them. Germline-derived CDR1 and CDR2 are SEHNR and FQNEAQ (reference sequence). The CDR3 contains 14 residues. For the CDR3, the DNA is TGTGCCAGCAGCGAATGGACTGAGAATCAGCCCCAGCATTTT. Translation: CASSEWTENQPQHF.

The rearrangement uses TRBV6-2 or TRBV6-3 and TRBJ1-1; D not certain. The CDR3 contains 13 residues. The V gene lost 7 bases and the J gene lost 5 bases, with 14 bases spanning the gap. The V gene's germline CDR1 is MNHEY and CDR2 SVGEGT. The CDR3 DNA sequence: TGTGCCAGCACCAAAACGTGGGGTACTGAAGCTTTCTTT. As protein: CASTKTWGTEAFF.

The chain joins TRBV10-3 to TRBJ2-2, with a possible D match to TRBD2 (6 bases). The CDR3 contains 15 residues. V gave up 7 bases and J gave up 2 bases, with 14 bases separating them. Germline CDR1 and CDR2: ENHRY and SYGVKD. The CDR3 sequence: CAITSGTDNTGELFF. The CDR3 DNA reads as TGTGCCATCACCTCCGGGACTGATAACACCGGGGAGCTGTTTTTT.

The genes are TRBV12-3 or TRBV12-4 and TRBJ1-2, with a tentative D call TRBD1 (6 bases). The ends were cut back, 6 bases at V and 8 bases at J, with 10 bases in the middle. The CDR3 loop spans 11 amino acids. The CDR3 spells CASRQGWGYTF. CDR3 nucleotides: TGTGCCAGCAGGCAGGGGTGGGGCTACACCTTC.

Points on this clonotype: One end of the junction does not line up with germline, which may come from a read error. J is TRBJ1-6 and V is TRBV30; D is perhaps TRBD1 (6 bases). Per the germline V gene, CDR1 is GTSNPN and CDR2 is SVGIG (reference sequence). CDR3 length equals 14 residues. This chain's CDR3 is CACPRGYGVSPLHF. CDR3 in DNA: TGTGCCTGTCCCAGGGGATATGGAGTTTCACCCCTCCATTTT.

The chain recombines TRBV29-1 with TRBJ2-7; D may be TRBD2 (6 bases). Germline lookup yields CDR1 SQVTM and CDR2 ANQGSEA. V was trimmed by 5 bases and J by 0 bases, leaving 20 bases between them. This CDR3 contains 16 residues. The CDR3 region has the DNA TGCAGCGTTTTGGGTCCCCGGGACTCGAGCTCCTACGAGCAGTACTTC. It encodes CSVLGPRDSSSYEQYF.

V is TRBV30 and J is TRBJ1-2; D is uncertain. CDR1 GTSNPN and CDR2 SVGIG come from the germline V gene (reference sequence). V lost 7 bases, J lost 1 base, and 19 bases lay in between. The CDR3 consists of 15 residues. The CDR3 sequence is CASYPWTDFNYGYTF. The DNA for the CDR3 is TGTGCCTCTTACCCTTGGACGGATTTTAACTATGGCTACACCTTC.

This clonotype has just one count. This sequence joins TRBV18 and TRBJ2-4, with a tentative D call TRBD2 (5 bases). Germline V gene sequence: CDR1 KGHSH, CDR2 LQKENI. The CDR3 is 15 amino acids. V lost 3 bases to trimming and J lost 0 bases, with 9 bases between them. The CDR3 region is CASSPGLLAKNIQYF. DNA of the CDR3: TGTGCCAGCTCACCTGGACTGCTAGCCAAAAACATTCAGTACTTC.

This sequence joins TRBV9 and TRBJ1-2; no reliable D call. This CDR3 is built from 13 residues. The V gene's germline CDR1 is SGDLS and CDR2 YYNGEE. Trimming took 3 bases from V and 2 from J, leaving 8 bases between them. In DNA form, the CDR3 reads TGTGCCAGCAGCGACGGATTGAACTATGGCTACACCTTC. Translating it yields CASSDGLNYGYTF.

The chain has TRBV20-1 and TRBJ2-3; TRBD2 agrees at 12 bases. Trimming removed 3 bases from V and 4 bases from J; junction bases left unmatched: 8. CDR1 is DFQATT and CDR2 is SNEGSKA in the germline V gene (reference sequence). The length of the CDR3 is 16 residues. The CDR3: CSASLPSGGASDTQYF. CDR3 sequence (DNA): TGCAGTGCTAGTCTCCCTAGCGGGGGGGCGTCAGATACGCAGTATTTT.

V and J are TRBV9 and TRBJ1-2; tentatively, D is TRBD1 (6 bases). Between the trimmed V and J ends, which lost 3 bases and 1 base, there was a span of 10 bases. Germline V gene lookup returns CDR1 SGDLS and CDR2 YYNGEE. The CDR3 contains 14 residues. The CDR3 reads CASSARTDNYGYTF. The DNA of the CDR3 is TGTGCCAGCAGCGCCCGGACAGATAACTATGGCTACACCTTC.

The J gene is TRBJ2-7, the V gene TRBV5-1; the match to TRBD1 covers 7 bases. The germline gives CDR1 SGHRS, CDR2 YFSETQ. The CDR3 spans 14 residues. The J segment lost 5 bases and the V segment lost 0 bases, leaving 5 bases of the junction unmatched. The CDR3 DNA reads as TGCGCCAGCAGCTTGGAAGGGGGCACCGACGAGCAGTACTTC. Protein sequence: CASSLEGGTDEQYF.

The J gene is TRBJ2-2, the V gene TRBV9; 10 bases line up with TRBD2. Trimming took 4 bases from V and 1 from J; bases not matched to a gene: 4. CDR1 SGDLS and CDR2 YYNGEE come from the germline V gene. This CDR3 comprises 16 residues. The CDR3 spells CASSLSGGVNTGELFF. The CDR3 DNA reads TGTGCCAGCAGCTTGAGCGGGGGGGTGAACACCGGGGAGCTGTTTTTT.

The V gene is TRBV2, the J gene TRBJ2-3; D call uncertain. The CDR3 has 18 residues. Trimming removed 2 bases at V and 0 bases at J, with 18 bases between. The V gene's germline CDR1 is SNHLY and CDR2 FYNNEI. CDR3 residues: CASSEQLLPPISTDTQYF. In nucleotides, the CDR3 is TGTGCCAGCAGTGAACAGCTCCTCCCGCCAATTAGCACAGATACGCAGTATTTT.

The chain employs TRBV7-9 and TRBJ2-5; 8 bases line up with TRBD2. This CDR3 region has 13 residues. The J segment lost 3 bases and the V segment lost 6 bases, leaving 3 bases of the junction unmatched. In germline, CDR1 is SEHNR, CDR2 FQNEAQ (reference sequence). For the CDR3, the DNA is TGTGCCAGCAGTTTGCGGGGGGAAGAGACCCAGTACTTC. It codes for CASSLRGEETQYF.

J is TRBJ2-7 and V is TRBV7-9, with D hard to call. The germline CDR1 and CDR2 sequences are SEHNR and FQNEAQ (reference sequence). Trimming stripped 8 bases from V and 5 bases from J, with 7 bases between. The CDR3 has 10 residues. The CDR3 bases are TGTGCCAGCCGGAGCCACGAGCAGTACTTC. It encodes CASRSHEQYF.

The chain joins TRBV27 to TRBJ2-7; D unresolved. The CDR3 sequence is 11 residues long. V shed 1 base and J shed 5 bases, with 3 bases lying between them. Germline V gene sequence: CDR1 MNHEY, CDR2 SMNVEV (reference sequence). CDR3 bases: TGTGCCAGCAGTTTATATAACGAGCAGTACTTC. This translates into CASSLYNEQYF.

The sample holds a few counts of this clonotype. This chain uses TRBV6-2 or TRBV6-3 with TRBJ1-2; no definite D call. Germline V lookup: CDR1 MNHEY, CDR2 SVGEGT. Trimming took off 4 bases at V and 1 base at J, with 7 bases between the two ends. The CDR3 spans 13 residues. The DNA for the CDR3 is TGTGCCAGCAGTTTATCTCTTAACTATGGCTACACCTTC. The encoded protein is CASSLSLNYGYTF.

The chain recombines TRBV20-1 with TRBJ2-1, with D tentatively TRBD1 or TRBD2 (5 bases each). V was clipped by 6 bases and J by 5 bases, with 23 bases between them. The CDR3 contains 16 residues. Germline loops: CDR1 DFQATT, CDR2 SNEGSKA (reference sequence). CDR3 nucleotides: TGCAGTGCAATCAGGGAGAACCCATACACGGACAATGAGCAGTTCTTC. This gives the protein CSAIRENPYTDNEQFF.

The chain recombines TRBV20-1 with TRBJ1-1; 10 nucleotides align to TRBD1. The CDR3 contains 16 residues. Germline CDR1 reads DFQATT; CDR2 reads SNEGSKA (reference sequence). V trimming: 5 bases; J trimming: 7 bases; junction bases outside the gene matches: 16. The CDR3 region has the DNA TGCAGTGCTCCGCCCATGACAGGGGGCTGGGGTATTGAAGCTTTCTTT. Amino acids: CSAPPMTGGWGIEAFF.

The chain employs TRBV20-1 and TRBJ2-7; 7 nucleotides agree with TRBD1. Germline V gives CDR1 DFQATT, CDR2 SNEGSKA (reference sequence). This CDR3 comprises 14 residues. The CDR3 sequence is CSLAGDSRSYEQYF. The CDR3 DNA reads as TGCAGCCTTGCTGGGGACAGCCGGTCCTACGAGCAGTACTTC.